This T cell receptor (beta chain) comes out of a study of T cells after yellow fever vaccination. In this sample, this clonotype turned up a few times. The antigen remains undetermined. Findings of the study overall: Repertoires obtained by FACS sorting could include abundant clonotypes that entered as contaminants from the bulk population.

J was trimmed by 4 bases and V by 6 bases; bases with no gene match: 6. CDR1 and CDR2 (germline): SQVTM, ANQGSEA. This CDR3 region has 14 residues. TCRdb fed the 5' RACE reads into MiXCR, producing one record per CDR3 protein. Of nearly 550,000 distinct CDR3 sequences listed, 19% are singletons. Specimen: PBMCs, collected 15 days after the yellow fever booster vaccination. The V gene is TRBV29-1, the J gene TRBJ2-7, with 13 bases aligning to TRBD2. The source of this sequence is a young man who received the YFV17D yellow fever vaccine. CDR3 protein: CSVAGTSGEYEQYF. DNA for the CDR3: TGCAGCGTAGCCGGGACTAGCGGGGAGTACGAGCAGTACTTC.